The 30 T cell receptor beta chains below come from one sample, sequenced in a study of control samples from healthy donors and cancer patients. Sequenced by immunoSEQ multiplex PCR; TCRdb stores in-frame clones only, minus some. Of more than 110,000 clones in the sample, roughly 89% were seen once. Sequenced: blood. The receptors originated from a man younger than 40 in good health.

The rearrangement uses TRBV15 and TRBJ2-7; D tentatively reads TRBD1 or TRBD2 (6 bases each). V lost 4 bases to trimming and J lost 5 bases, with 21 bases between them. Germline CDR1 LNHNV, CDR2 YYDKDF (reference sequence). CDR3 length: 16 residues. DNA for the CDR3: TGTGCCACCAGCACACGGGGGCTGCGGGTTATCAACGAGCAGTACTTC. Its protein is CATSTRGLRVINEQYF. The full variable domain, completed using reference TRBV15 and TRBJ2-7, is DAMVIQNPRYQVTQFGKPVTLSCSQTLNHNVMYWYQQKSSQAPKLLFHYYDKDFNNEADTPDNFQSRRPNTSFCFLDIRSPGLGDTAMYLCATSTRGLRVINEQYFGPGTRLTVT.

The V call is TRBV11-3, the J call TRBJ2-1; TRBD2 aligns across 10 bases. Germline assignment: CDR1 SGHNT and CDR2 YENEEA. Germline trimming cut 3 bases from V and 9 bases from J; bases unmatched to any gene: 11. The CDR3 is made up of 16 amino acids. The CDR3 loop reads CASSLSGRALRIEQFF. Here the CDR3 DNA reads TGTGCCAGCAGCTTGAGCGGGAGGGCCCTACGTATTGAGCAGTTCTTC. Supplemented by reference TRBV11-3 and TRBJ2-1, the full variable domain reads EAGVVQSPRYKIIEKKQPVAFWCNPISGHNTLYWYLQNLGQGPELLIRYENEEAVDDSQLPKDRFSAERLKGVDSTLKIQPAELGDSAVYLCASSLSGRALRIEQFFGPGTRLTVL.

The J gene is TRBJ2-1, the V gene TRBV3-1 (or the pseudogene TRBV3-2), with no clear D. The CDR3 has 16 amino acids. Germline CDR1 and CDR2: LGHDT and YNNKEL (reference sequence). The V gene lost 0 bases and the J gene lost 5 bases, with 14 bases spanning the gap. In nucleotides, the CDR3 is TGTGCCAGCAGCCAAGAAAAAGCCCCCCTCGACAATGAGCAGTTCTTC. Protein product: CASSQEKAPLDNEQFF.

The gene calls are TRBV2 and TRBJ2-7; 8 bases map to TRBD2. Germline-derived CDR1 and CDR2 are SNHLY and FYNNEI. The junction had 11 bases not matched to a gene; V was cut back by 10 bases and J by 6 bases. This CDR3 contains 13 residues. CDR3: CAIKPGLGLEQYF. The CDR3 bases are TGTGCCATTAAGCCGGGACTAGGTCTCGAGCAGTACTTC.

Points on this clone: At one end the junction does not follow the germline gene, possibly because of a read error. CDR3 loop: CASSLGTGRYEQYF. The CDR3 DNA sequence: TGTGCCAGCAGTTTAGGGACAGGGCGCTACGAGCAGTACTTC. This chain links TRBV7-6 with TRBJ2-7; 9 bases are shared with TRBD1. CDR1 is SGHVS and CDR2 is FNYEAQ in the germline V gene. The CDR3 length is 14 residues.

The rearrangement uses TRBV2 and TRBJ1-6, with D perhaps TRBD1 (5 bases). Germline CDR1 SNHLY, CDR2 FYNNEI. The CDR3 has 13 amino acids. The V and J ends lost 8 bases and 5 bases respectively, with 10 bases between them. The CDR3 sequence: CASGGGNNSPLHF. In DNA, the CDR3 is TGTGCCAGCGGGGGGGGAAATAATTCACCCCTCCACTTT.

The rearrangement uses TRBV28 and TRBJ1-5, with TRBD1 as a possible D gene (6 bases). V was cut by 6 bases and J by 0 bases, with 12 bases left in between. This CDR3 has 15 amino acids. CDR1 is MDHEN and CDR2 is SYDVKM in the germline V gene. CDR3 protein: CASSRTGTSNQPQHF. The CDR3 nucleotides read TGTGCCAGCAGCCGAACAGGGACTAGCAATCAGCCCCAGCATTTT.

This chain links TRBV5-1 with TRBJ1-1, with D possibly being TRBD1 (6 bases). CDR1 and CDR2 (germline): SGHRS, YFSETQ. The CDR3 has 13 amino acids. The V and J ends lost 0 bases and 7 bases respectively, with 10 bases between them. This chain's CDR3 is CASSLASQGEAFF. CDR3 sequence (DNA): TGCGCCAGCAGCTTGGCCTCACAGGGTGAAGCTTTCTTT. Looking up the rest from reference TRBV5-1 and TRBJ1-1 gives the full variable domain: KAGVTQTPRYLIKTRGQQVTLSCSPISGHRSVSWYQQTPGQGLQFLFEYFSETQRNKGNFPGRFSGRQFSNSRSEMNVSTLELGDSALYLCASSLASQGEAFFGQGTRLTVV.

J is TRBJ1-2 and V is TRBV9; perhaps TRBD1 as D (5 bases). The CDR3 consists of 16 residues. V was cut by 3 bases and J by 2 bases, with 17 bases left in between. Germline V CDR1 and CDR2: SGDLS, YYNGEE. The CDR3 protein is CASSARGPGPNYGYTF. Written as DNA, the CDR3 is TGTGCCAGCAGCGCGCGGGGCCCGGGACCAAACTATGGCTACACCTTC.

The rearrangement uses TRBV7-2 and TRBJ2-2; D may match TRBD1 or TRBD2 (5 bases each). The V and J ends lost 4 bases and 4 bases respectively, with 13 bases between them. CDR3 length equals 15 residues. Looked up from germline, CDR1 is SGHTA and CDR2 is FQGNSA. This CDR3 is CASSSLGGSTGELFF. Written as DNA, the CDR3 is TGTGCCAGCAGCTCCCTTGGGGGAAGCACCGGGGAGCTGTTTTTT.

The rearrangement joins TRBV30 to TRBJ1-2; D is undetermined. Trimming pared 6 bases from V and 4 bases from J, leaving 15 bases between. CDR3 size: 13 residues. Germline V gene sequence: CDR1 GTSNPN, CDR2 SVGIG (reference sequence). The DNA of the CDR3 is TGTGCCTGCCCCATCCCCTTCACCTATGGCTACACCTTC. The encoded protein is CACPIPFTYGYTF. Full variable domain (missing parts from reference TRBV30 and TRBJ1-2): SQTIHQWPATLVQPVGSPLSLECTVEGTSNPNLYWYRQAAGRGLQLLFYSVGIGQISSEVPQNLSASRPQDRQFILSSKKLLLSDSGFYLCACPIPFTYGYTFGSGTRLTVV.

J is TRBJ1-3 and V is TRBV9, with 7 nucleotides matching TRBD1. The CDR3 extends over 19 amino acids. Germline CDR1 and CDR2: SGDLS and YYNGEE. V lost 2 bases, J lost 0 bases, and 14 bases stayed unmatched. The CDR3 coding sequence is TGTGCCAGCAGCGTTTCCGGGACAGTCCTTAGCTCCTCTGGAAACACCATATATTTT. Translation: CASSVSGTVLSSSGNTIYF. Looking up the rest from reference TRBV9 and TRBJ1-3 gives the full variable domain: DSGVTQTPKHLITATGQRVTLRCSPRSGDLSVYWYQQSLDQGLQFLIQYYNGEERAKGNILERFSAQQFPDLHSELNLSSLELGDSALYFCASSVSGTVLSSSGNTIYFGEGSWLTVV.

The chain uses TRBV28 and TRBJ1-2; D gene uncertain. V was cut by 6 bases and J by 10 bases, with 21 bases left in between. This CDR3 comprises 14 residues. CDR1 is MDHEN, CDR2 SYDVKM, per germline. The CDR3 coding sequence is TGTGCCAGCAGCACAACAACCGCGAGTTCGGTCTACACCTTC. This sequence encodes CASSTTTASSVYTF.

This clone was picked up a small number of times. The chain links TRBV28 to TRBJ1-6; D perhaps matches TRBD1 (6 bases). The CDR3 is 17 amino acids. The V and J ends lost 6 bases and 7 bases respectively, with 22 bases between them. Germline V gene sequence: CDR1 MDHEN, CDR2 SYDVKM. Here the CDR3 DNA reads TGTGCCAGCAGGCGCCCCCGGGCCCTAGGGGGGAATTCACCCCTCCACTTT. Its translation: CASRRPRALGGNSPLHF. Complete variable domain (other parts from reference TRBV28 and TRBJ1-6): DVKVTQSSRYLVKRTGEKVFLECVQDMDHENMFWYRQDPGLGLRLIYFSYDVKMKEKGDIPEGYSVSREKKERFSLILESASTNQTSMYLCASRRPRALGGNSPLHFGNGTRLTVT.

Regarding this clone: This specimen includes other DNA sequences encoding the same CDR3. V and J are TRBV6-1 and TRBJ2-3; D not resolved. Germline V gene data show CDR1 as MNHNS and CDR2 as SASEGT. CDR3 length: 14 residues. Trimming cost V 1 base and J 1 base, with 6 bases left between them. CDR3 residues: CASSEGQGTDTQYF. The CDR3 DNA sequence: TGTGCCAGCAGTGAAGGGCAGGGCACAGATACGCAGTATTTT.

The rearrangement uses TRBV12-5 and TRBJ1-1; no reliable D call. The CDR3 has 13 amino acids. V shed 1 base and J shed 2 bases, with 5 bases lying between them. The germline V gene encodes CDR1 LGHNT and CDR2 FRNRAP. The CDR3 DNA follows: TGTGCTAGTGGTTTGGGCAGAAACACTGAAGCTTTCTTT. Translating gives CASGLGRNTEAFF.

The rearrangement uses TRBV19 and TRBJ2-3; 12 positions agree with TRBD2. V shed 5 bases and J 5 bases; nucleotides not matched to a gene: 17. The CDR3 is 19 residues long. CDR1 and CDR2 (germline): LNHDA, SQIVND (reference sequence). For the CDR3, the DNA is TGTGCCAGTAGTGGCAAACAGCGGCTAGCGGGAGGGTATGGAGATACGCAGTATTTT. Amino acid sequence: CASSGKQRLAGGYGDTQYF.

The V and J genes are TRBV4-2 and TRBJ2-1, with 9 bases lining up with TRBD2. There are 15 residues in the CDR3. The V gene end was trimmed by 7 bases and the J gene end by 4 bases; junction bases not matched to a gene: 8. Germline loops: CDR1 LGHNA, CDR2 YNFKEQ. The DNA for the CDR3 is TGTGCCAGCACTAGCGGGGCGGGAGGATACAATGAGCAGTTCTTC. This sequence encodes CASTSGAGGYNEQFF.

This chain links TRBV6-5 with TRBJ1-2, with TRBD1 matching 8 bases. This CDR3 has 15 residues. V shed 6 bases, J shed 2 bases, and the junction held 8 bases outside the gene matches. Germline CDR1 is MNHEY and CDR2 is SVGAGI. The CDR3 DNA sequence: TGTGCCAGCAGAACCGGGACAGGAAAAAACTATGGCTACACCTTC. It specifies CASRTGTGKNYGYTF.

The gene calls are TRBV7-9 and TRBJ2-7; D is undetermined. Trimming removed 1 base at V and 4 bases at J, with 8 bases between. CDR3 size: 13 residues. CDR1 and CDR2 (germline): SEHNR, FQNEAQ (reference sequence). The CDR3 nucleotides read TGTGCCAGCAGCTTAGGACAAAATTACGAGCAGTACTTC. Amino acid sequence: CASSLGQNYEQYF.

The CDR3 spells CASSLFGTGKANYGYTF. The CDR3 bases are TGTGCCAGCAGCTTGTTCGGGACAGGCAAAGCTAACTATGGCTACACCTTC. The V call is TRBV5-5, the J call TRBJ1-2, with TRBD1 identical over 8 bases. V was clipped by 1 base and J by 0 bases; unmatched bases: 8. CDR1 is SGHKS and CDR2 is YYEKEE in the germline V gene (reference sequence). This CDR3 is built from 17 residues.

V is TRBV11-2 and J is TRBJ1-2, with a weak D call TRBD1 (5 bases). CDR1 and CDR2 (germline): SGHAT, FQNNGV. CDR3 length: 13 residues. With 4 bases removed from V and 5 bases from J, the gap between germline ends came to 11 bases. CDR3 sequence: CASSSPQGYGYTF. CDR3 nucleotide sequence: TGTGCCAGCAGCTCACCCCAGGGTTATGGCTACACCTTC. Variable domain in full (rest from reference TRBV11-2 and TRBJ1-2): EAGVAQSPRYKIIEKRQSVAFWCNPISGHATLYWYQQILGQGPKLLIQFQNNGVVDDSQLPKDRFSAERLKGVDSTLKIQPAKLEDSAVYLCASSSPQGYGYTFGSGTRLTVV.

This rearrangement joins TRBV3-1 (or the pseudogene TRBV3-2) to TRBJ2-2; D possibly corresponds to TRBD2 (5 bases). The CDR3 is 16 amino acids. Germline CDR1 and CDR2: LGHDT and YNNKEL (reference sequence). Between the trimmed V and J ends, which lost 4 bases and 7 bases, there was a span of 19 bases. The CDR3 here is CASSPGDLGTIGELFF. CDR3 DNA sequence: TGTGCCAGCAGCCCCGGGGATCTTGGAACAATCGGGGAGCTGTTTTTT.

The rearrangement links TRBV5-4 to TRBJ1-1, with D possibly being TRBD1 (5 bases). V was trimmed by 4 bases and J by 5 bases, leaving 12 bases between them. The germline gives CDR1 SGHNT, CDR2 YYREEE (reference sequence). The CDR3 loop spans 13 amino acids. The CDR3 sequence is CASSPAGRTEAFF. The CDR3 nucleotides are TGTGCCAGCAGCCCCGCAGGGAGGACTGAAGCTTTCTTT.

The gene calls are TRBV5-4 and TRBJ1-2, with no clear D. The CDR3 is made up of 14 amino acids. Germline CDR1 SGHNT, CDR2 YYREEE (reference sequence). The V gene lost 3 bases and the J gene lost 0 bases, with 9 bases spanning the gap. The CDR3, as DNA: TGTGCCAGCAGCTCTGGTCGGGCTAACTATGGCTACACCTTC. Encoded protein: CASSSGRANYGYTF.

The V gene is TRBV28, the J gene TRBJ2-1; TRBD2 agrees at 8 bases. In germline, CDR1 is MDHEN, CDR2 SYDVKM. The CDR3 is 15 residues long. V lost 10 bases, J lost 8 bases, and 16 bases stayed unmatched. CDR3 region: CATGGVGSGNDEQFF. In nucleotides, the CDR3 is TGTGCCACCGGGGGGGTGGGCAGCGGGAATGATGAGCAGTTCTTC.

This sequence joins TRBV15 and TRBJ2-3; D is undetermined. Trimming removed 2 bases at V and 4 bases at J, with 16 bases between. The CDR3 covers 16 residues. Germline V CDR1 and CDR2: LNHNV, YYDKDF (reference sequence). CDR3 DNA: TGTGCCACCAGCAGAAGAGTGGTCAGTGTCGCAGATACGCAGTATTTT. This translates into CATSRRVVSVADTQYF.

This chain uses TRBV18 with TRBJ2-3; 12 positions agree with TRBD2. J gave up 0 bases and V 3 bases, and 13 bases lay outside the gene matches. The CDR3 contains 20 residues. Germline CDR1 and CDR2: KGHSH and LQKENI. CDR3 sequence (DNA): TGTGCCAGCTCACCTCTCAGAGTTGCTAGCGGGAGGGCTAGCACAGATACGCAGTATTTT. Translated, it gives CASSPLRVASGRASTDTQYF.

CDR3 region: CASSPDRGPYEQYF. In DNA, the CDR3 is TGTGCCAGCTCACCCGACAGGGGACCCTACGAGCAGTACTTC. The chain couples TRBV18 to TRBJ2-7, with 8 positions matching TRBD1. CDR3 length: 14 amino acids. CDR1 KGHSH and CDR2 LQKENI come from the germline V gene. Losses at the gene ends were 3 bases for V and 2 bases for J; bases not matched to a gene: 3. Full variable domain (remainder filled in from reference TRBV18 and TRBJ2-7): NAGVMQNPRHLVRRRGQEARLRCSPMKGHSHVYWYRQLPEEGLKFMVYLQKENIIDESGMPKERFSAEFPKEGPSILRIQQVVRGDSAAYFCASSPDRGPYEQYFGPGTRLTVT.

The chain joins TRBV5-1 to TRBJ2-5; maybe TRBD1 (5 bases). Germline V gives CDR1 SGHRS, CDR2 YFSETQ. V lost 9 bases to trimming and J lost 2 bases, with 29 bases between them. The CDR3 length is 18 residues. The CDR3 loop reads CATPPQNRFHLLQETQYF. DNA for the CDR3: TGCGCCACCCCACCACAGAACAGGTTCCATTTGTTACAAGAGACCCAGTACTTC.